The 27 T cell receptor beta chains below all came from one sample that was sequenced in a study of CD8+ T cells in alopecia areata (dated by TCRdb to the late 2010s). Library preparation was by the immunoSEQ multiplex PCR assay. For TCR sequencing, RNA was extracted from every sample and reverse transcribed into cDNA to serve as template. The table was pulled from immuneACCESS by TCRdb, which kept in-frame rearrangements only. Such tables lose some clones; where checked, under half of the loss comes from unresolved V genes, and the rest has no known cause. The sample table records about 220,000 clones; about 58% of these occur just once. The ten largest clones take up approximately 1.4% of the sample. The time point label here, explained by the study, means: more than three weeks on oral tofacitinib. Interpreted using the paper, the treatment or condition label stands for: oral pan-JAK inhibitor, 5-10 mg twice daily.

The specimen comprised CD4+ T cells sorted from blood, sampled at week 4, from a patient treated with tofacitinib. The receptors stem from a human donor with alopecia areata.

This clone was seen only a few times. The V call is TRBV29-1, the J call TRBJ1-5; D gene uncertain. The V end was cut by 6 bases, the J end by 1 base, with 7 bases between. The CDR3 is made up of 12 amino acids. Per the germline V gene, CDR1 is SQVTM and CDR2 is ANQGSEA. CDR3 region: CSVKNSNQPQHF. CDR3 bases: TGCAGCGTGAAAAACAGCAATCAGCCCCAGCATTTT.

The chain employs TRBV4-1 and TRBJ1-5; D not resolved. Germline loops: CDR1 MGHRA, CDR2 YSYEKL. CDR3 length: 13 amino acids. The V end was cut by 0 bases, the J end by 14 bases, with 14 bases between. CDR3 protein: CASSQDIGDGEHF. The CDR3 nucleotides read TGCGCCAGCAGCCAAGATATCGGAGACGGAGAGCATTTT.

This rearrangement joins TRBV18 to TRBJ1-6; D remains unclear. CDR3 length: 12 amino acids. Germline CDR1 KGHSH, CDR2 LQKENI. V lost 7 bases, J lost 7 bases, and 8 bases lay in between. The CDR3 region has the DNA TGTGCCAGCTGTTACGGGAATTCACCCCTCCACTTT. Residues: CASCYGNSPLHF.

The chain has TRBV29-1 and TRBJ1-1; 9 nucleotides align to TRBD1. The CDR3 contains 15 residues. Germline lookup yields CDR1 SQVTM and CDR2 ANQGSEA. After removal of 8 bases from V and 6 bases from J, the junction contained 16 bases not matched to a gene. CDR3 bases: TGCAGCTCCCAGACAGGGGGAAGTGGGTCATCTGAAGCTTTCTTT. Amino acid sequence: CSSQTGGSGSSEAFF.

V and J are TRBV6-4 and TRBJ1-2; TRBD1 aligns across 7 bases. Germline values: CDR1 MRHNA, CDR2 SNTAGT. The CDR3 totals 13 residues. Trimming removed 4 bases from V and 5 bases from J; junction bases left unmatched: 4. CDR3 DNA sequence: TGTGCCAGCAGTGCAGGGGGAGGATATGGCTACACCTTC. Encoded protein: CASSAGGGYGYTF.

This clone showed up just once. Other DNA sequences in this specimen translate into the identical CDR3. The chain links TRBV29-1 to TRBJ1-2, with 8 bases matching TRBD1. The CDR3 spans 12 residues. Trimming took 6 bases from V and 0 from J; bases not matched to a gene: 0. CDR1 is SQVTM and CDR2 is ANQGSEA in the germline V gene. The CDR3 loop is CSVGQANYGYTF. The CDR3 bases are TGCAGCGTGGGACAGGCTAACTATGGCTACACCTTC.

This chain's CDR3 is CASSPRANTEAFF. CDR3 bases: TGTGCCAGCAGCCCCAGAGCGAACACTGAAGCTTTCTTT. The gene calls are TRBV11-1 and TRBJ1-1; D gene uncertain. CDR3 size: 13 residues. CDR1 is SGHAT, CDR2 FQDESV, per germline (reference sequence). The V end lost 5 bases, the J end lost 1 base, and 8 bases lay between the germline ends.

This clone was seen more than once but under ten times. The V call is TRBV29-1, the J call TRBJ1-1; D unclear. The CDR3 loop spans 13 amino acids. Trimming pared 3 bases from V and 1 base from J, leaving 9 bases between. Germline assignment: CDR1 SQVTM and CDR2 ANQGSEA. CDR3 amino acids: CSVELRRNTEAFF. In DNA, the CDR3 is TGCAGCGTTGAGCTCCGACGGAACACTGAAGCTTTCTTT.

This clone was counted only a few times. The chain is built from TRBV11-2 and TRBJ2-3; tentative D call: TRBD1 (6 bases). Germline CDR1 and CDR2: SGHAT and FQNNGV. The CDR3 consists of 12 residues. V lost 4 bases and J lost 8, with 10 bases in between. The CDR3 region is CASSYTGLTQYF. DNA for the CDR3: TGTGCCAGCAGCTACACAGGGCTTACGCAGTATTTT.

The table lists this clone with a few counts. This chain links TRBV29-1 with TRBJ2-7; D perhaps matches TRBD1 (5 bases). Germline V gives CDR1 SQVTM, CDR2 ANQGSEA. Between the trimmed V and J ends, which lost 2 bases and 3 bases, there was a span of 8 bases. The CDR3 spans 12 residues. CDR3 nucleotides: TGCAGCGTTGAAATGACAGACTACGAGCAGTACTTC. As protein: CSVEMTDYEQYF.

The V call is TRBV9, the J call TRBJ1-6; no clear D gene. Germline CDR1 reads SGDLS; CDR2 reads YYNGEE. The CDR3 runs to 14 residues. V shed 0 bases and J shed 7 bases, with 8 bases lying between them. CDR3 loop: CASSVAGYNSPLHF. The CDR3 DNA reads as TGTGCCAGCAGCGTAGCAGGATACAATTCACCCCTCCACTTT.

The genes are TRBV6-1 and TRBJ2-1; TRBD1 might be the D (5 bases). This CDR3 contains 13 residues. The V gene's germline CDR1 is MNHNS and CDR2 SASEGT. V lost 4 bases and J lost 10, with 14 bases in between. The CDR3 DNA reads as TGTGCCAGCAGTGTTTTAGGGGCTGGGGAGCAGTTCTTC. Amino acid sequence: CASSVLGAGEQFF.

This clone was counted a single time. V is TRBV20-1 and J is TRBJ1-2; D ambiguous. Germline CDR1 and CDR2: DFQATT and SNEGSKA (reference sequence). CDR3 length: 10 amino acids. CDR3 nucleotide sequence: TGCGGTACCCAAGGCTATGGCTACACCTTC. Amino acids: CGTQGYGYTF.

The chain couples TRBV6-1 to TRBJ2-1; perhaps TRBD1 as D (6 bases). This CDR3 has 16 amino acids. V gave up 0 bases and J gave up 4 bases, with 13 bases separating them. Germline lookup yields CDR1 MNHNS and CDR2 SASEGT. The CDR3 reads CASSEAWAGAYNEQFF. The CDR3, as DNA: TGTGCCAGCAGTGAAGCCTGGGCAGGGGCATACAATGAGCAGTTCTTC.

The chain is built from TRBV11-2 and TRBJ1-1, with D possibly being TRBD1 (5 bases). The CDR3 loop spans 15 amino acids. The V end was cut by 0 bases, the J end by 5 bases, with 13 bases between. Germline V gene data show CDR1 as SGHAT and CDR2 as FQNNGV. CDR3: CASSLEGAWGTEAFF. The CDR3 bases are TGTGCCAGCAGCTTAGAAGGGGCCTGGGGGACTGAAGCTTTCTTT. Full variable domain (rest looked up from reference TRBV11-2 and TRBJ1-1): EAGVAQSPRYKIIEKRQSVAFWCNPISGHATLYWYQQILGQGPKLLIQFQNNGVVDDSQLPKDRFSAERLKGVDSTLKIQPAKLEDSAVYLCASSLEGAWGTEAFFGQGTRLTVV.

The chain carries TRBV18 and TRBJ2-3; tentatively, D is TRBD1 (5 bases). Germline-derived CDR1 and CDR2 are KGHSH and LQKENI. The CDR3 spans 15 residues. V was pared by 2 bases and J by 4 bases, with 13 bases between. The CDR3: CASSPWQGSPDTQYF. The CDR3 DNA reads TGTGCCAGCTCACCATGGCAGGGTTCTCCAGATACGCAGTATTTT.

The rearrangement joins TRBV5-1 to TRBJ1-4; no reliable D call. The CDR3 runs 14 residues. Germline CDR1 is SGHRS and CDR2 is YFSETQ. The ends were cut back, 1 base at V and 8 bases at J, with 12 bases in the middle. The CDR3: CASSLNSQREKLFF. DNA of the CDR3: TGCGCCAGCAGCTTGAACAGCCAACGAGAAAAACTGTTTTTT.

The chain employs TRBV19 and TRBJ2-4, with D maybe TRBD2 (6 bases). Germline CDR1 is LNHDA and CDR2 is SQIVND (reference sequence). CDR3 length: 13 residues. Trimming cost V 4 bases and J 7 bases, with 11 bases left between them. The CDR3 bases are TGTGCCAGTAGTAGGAGGGGAGAGAACATTCAGTACTTC. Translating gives CASSRRGENIQYF. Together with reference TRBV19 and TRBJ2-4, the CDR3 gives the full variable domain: DGGITQSPKYLFRKEGQNVTLSCEQNLNHDAMYWYRQDPGQGLRLIYYSQIVNDFQKGDIAEGYSVSREKKESFPLTVTSAQKNPTAFYLCASSRRGENIQYFGAGTRLSVL.

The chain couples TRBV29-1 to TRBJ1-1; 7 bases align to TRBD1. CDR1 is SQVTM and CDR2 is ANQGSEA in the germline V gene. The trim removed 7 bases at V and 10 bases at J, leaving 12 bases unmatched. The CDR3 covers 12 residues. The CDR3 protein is CSALDRPRGAFF. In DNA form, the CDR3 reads TGCAGCGCCTTGGACAGGCCCCGGGGAGCTTTCTTT.

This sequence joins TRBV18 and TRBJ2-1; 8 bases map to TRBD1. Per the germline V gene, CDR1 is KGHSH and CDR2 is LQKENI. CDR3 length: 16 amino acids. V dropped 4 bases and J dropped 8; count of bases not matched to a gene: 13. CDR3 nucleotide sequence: TGTGCCAGCTCACTAACCACCCGACAGGGGTCCCATGAGCAGTTCTTC. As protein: CASSLTTRQGSHEQFF.

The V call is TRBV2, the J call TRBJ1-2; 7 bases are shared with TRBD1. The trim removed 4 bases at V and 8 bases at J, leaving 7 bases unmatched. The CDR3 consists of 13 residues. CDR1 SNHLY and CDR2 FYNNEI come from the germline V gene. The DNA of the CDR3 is TGTGCCAGCAGTGCTACAGGGGCCATAGGCTACACCTTC. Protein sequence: CASSATGAIGYTF. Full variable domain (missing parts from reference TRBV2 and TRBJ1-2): EPEVTQTPSHQVTQMGQEVILRCVPISNHLYFYWYRQILGQKVEFLVSFYNNEISEKSEIFDDQFSVERPDGSNFTLKIRSTKLEDSAMYFCASSATGAIGYTFGSGTRLTVV.

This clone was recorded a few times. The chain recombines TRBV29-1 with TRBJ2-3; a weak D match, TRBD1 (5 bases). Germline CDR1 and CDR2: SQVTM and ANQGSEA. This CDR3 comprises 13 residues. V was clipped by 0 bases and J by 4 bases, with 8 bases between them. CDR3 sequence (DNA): TGCAGCGTTGAAGATCGGACATCAGATACGCAGTATTTT. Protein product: CSVEDRTSDTQYF.

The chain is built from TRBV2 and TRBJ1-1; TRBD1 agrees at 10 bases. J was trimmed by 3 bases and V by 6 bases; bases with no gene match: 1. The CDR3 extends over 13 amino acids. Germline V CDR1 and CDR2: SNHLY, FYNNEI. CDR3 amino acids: CASRGTGDTEAFF. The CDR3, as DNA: TGTGCCAGCAGGGGGACAGGGGACACTGAAGCTTTCTTT.

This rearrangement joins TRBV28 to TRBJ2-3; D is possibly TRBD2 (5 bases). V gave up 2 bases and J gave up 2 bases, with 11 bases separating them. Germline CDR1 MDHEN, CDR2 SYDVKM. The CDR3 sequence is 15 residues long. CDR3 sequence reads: CASSLAGLNTDTQYF. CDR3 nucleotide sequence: TGTGCCAGCAGTTTAGCAGGACTGAACACAGATACGCAGTATTTT.

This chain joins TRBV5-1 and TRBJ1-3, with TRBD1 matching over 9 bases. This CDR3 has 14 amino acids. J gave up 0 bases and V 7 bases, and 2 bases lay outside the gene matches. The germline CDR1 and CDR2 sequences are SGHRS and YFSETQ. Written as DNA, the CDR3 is TGCGCCAGCGGGACAGGGAACTCTGGAAACACCATATATTTT. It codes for CASGTGNSGNTIYF.

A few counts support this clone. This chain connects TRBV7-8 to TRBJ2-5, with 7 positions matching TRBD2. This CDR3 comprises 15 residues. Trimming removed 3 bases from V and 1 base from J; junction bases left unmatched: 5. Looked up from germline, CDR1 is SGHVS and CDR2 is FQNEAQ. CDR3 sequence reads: CASSFVAGVQETQYF. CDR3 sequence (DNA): TGTGCCAGCAGCTTTGTAGCGGGCGTCCAAGAGACCCAGTACTTC.

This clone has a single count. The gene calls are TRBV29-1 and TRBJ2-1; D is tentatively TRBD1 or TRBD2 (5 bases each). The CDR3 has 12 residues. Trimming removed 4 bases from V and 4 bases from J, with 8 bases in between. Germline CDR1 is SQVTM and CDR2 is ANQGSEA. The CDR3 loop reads CSVVGGYNEQFF. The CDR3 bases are TGCAGCGTTGTTGGGGGTTACAATGAGCAGTTCTTC.